The 12 T cell receptor beta chains reported below all come from one sample, sequenced in a study of cytomegalovirus exposure and HLA in healthy donors. Both 60 Vbeta primers and 13 Jbeta primers went into the PCR. Profiling relied on immunoSEQ multiplex PCR, and the TCRdb table lists in-frame clones only, not all of them. The sample holds about 88,000 clones, 80% to 90% seen once. Sequences were obtained from PBMCs. These receptors were taken from a man younger than 35 in good health and CMV-seronegative.

The V gene is TRBV7-9, the J gene TRBJ2-2, with D hard to call. From germline, CDR1 is SEHNR and CDR2 FQNEAQ (reference sequence). Between the trimmed V and J ends, which lost 5 bases and 0 bases, there was a span of 13 bases. The CDR3 spans 16 residues. The CDR3 reads CASSPRLTSNTGELFF. CDR3 coding DNA: TGTGCCAGCAGCCCACGACTGACTTCGAACACCGGGGAGCTGTTTTTT.

The V call is TRBV28, the J call TRBJ1-1; the D gene is possibly TRBD1 (6 bases). CDR1 MDHEN and CDR2 SYDVKM come from the germline V gene. The CDR3 runs to 16 residues. Deletions cut 3 bases from V and 6 bases from J, with 20 bases between. The CDR3 coding sequence is TGTGCCAGCAGTTTGGGGGGGACAAGGGGGTTGGCTGAAGCTTTCTTT. Protein: CASSLGGTRGLAEAFF.

The chain has TRBV7-6 and TRBJ2-7, with 8 bases lining up with TRBD1. This CDR3 spans 13 amino acids. In germline, CDR1 is SGHVS, CDR2 FNYEAQ. V was pared by 8 bases and J by 7 bases, with 10 bases of the junction left unmatched. CDR3 region: CASLDQGAREQYF. The CDR3 region has the DNA TGTGCCAGCCTCGACCAGGGGGCTCGGGAGCAGTACTTC.

This sequence joins TRBV18 and TRBJ1-1, with 7 bases matching TRBD1. The CDR3 totals 16 residues. With 6 bases clipped from V and 2 bases from J, the junction kept 12 bases outside the gene matches. The germline gives CDR1 KGHSH, CDR2 LQKENI. The CDR3 DNA is TGTGCCAGCTCCCTCGGAGGGGGCCTGGTAAACACTGAAGCTTTCTTT. It encodes CASSLGGGLVNTEAFF.

This clone was seen once. The chain joins TRBV5-1 to TRBJ2-2, with D unclear. There are 15 residues in the CDR3. The V gene's germline CDR1 is SGHRS and CDR2 YFSETQ. V lost 0 bases and J 3 bases, leaving 9 bases between the germline ends. The DNA of the CDR3 is TGCGCCAGCAGCTTGGCCGGTTTGCACACCGGGGAGCTGTTTTTT. It is translated as CASSLAGLHTGELFF.

The rearrangement joins TRBV15 to TRBJ1-3; D is perhaps TRBD1 (5 bases). The length of the CDR3 is 14 residues. V lost 1 base, J lost 1 base, and 5 bases lay in between. Germline V gives CDR1 LNHNV, CDR2 YYDKDF (reference sequence). The CDR3 sequence: CATSRGTSGNTIYF. As DNA, the CDR3 is TGTGCCACCAGCAGAGGGACATCTGGAAACACCATATATTTT. Drawing the rest from reference TRBV15 and TRBJ1-3, the complete variable domain is DAMVIQNPRYQVTQFGKPVTLSCSQTLNHNVMYWYQQKSSQAPKLLFHYYDKDFNNEADTPDNFQSRRPNTSFCFLDIRSPGLGDTAMYLCATSRGTSGNTIYFGEGSWLTVV.

Of note for this clone: Sequence at one end of the junction differs from germline and may be a read error. V is TRBV28 and J is TRBJ1-1; D perhaps matches TRBD1 (6 bases). Germline loops: CDR1 MDHEN, CDR2 SYDVKM. The CDR3 sequence is 14 residues long. The chain's CDR3 is CASNLGGTNTEAFF. As DNA, the CDR3 is TGTGCCAGCAATTTAGGTGGGACAAACACTGAAGCTTTCTTT.

This clone occurred a few times. The chain carries TRBV7-2 and TRBJ2-7, with D unresolved. The CDR3 consists of 13 residues. The V and J ends lost 3 bases and 7 bases respectively, with 13 bases between them. The germline V gene encodes CDR1 SGHTA and CDR2 FQGNSA. CDR3 region: CASSFYPDGEQYF. The CDR3, as DNA: TGTGCCAGCAGCTTCTACCCCGACGGGGAGCAGTACTTC.

This clone appeared once. The DNA of the CDR3 is TGTGCCAGCAGCCGGGGCAGGGGGACCTACGAGCAGTACTTC. Translated, it gives CASSRGRGTYEQYF. The chain links TRBV14 to TRBJ2-7; 7 nucleotides align to TRBD1. J was trimmed by 2 bases and V by 4 bases; bases with no gene match: 5. The CDR3 is 14 residues long. CDR1 is SGHDN, CDR2 FVKESK, per germline.

This clone was detected only a few times. The V and J genes are TRBV4-1 and TRBJ2-5; 14 bases are a match to TRBD2. CDR1 and CDR2 (germline): MGHRA, YSYEKL. This CDR3 has 16 amino acids. With 3 bases clipped from V and 5 bases from J, the junction kept 5 bases outside the gene matches. CDR3 bases: TGCGCCAGCAGCCACGGGACTAGCGGGAGAGGTGAGACCCAGTACTTC. It translates to CASSHGTSGRGETQYF.

This clone was detected once. CDR3 protein: CSAGTSGIYEQYF. The CDR3 DNA is TGCAGTGCCGGGACTAGCGGGATCTACGAGCAGTACTTC. J is TRBJ2-7 and V is TRBV29-1, with 13 nucleotides matching TRBD2. CDR3 length: 13 amino acids. From germline, CDR1 is SQVTM and CDR2 ANQGSEA.

The V and J genes are TRBV18 and TRBJ2-1; TRBD1 aligns across 8 bases. J was trimmed by 7 bases and V by 2 bases; bases with no gene match: 10. The germline gives CDR1 KGHSH, CDR2 LQKENI. The CDR3 has 16 residues. CDR3 coding DNA: TGTGCCAGCTCACCAGGTTCGTCAGGGGGCTTTAATGAGCAGTTCTTC. Protein product: CASSPGSSGGFNEQFF.